This TCR beta chain comes out of a study of T cells in Graves' hyperthyroidism and ophthalmopathy. CDR3 length: 14 amino acids. The germline V and J ends were trimmed by 4 bases and 8 bases, with 17 bases remaining between them. CDR1 and CDR2 from the germline V gene are LNHNV and YYDKDF (reference sequence). Regarding the study as a whole: The model anticipated ophthalmopathy a median about 7 months pre-onset.

About this clonotype: The antigen is not known.

TCR beta CDR3 regions were amplified from RNA. First-round RT-PCR of the TCR CDR3 relied on the HTBI primer set. TCRdb reprocessed the multiplex PCR reads with MiXCR, giving one entry per CDR3 protein. This sample yields some 550,000 distinct CDR3 sequences, of which approximately 15% are seen a single time; roughly 3.3% belongs to the top ten. The rearrangement links TRBV15 to TRBJ1-2; D not certain. The sequence was obtained from a woman in her 40s with Graves' ophthalmopathy. The material sequenced was blood. The CDR3 sequence: CATSTRSAGLGYTF. The CDR3 nucleotides are TGTGCCACCAGCACTCGGTCGGCAGGTTTAGGCTACACCTTC.